The TCR beta chain under discussion was sequenced for a study of blood T cell repertoires in COVID-19. Study-level information: Donors in the United States, Italy and Spain gave samples during acute or convalescent COVID-19. From T cells, B-cell-depleted T cells, or PBMCs came the material, which was cDNA or gDNA.

Authors' processing steps: Nucleated cell number was recorded as an estimate derived from reference gene primer amplification. Clones were sequenced by immunoSEQ multiplex PCR, and TCRdb holds only the in-frame ones, with some missing. That table supplies the V and J calls and clone size; D and trimming were determined from the DNA. The sample records about 80,000 clones, approximately 91% being singletons. Germline V CDR1 and CDR2: SGDLS, YYNGEE. V dropped 0 bases and J dropped 2 bases, with 11 bases sitting between them. CDR3 size: 16 residues. The source is a man aged 70 or older with active or convalescent COVID-19. This chain joins TRBV9 and TRBJ2-2; a weak D match, TRBD2 (5 bases). The specimen sequenced was peripheral blood. The DNA of the CDR3 is TGTGCCAGCAGCGTAGCAGGAGGACCCAACACCGGGGAGCTGTTTTTT. Its protein product is CASSVAGGPNTGELFF.